This T cell receptor (beta chain) came from a study of blood T cell repertoires in COVID-19. This clone was seen only a few times. V was cut by 4 bases and J by 0 bases, with 13 bases left in between. The CDR3 totals 16 residues. Germline-derived CDR1 and CDR2 are LGHDT and YNNKEL (reference sequence). Some clones are missing from TCRdb's copy, which holds only in-frame ones; the method was immunoSEQ multiplex PCR. The sample consists of 210,000 or so clones, over 75% of them appearing once. Sequenced: peripheral blood. The V gene is TRBV3-1 (or the pseudogene TRBV3-2), the J gene TRBJ1-3; no definite D call. The sequence was obtained from a woman of 80 years or more with active or convalescent COVID-19. CDR3 DNA: TGTGCCAGCAGCCCTTCATACAGAAACTCTGGAAACACCATATATTTT. Translating gives CASSPSYRNSGNTIYF.